Given below is one T cell receptor (beta chain) in context. The clone's antigen remains unknown. Within one base of it there is no much larger clone, and no base qualities were kept. The germline V gene (reference sequence) gives CDR1 as LNHDA and CDR2 as SQIVND. V lost 3 bases and J lost 9 bases, and the count of bases not matched to a germline gene is 5. From the cysteine up to the phenylalanine, the CDR3 has a length of 13 residues. The entry retains the CDR3 DNA only, 39 bases that are in frame from base 1. The data derive from a study of control samples from healthy donors and cancer patients (dated by TCRdb to about 2020). Library method: the immunoSEQ multiplex PCR assay. TCRdb's version of the immuneACCESS table is confined to in-frame rearrangements and falls short of the full clone set. An unresolved V gene accounts for under half of the shortfall where checked; the remainder is of unknown origin. For this sample there are around 150,000 clones; approximately 91% appear just once. The biggest ten clones account for 4.9% of the sample.

Sequenced: blood. This TCR was sampled from a man aged 30 to 45 in good health. The V gene is TRBV19 and the J gene is TRBJ2-1; the central 7 bases match TRBD1. The DNA sequence is as follows: TGTGCCAGTAGTATTAAGGGGGCGGGTGAGCAGTTCTTC. It is translated as CASSIKGAGEQFF.